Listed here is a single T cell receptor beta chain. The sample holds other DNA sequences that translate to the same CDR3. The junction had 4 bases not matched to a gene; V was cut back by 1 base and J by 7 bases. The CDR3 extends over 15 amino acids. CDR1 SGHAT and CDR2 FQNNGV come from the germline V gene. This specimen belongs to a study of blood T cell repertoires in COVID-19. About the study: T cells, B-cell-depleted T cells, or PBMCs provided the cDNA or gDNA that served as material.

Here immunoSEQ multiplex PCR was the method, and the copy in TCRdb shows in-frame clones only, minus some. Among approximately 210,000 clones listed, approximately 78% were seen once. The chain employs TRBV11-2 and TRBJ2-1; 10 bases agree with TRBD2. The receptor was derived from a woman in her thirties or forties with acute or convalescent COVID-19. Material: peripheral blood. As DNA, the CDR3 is TGTGCCAGCAGCTTAGGGCTAGCGGGAGTGAATGAGCAGTTCTTC. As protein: CASSLGLAGVNEQFF.